This T cell receptor beta chain was identified during a study of blood T cells in healthy people across ages. This clonotype has more than one count but fewer than ten. One base away lies a much larger clone, so this may be a sequencing read error. With a J-beta primer mix and a sample-barcoded 5' primer, a second PCR ran about 7 to 12 cycles. Each CDR3 protein is one row after TCRdb ran MiXCR on the 5' RACE reads. This table holds 450,000 to 700,000 distinct CDR3 sequences, 25% to 30% found once. The CDR3 contains 12 residues. Looked up from germline, CDR1 is SQVTM and CDR2 is ANQGSEA. The sample taken for sequencing was blood. The V and J genes are TRBV29-1 and TRBJ1-3, with no clear D. This TCR was sampled from a woman aged 70-85 years in good health. The CDR3 is CGVVTVGNTIYF. CDR3 nucleotides: TGCGGCGTTGTGACGGTTGGAAACACCATATATTTT.